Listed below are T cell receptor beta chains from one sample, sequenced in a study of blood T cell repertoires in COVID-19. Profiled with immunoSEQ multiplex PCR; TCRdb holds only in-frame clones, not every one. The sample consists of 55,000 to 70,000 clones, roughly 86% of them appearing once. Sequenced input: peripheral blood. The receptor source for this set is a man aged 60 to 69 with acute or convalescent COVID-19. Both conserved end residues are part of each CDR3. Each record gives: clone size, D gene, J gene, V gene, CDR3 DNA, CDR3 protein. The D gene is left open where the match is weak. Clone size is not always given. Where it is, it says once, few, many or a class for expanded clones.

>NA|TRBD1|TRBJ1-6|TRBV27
TGTGCCAGCAGTGAGCACGGGACAGGGGGCTCCTATAATTCACCCCTCCACTTT
CASSEHGTGGSYNSPLHF
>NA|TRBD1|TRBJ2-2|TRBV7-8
TGTGCCAGCAGCCCACAGGGGGTAGCCGGGGAGCTGTTTTTT
CASSPQGVAGELFF
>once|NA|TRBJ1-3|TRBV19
TGTGCCAGTAGGCCTAATTCTGGAAACACCATATATTTT
CASRPNSGNTIYF
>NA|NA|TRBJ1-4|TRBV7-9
TGTGCCAGCAGCTCGTTCAGGGAGGGGAATGAAAAACTGTTTTTT
CASSSFREGNEKLFF
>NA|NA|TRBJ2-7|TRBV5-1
TGCGCCAGCAGCTTGCTTGCAGGGGGGTACGAGCAGTACTTC
CASSLLAGGYEQYF
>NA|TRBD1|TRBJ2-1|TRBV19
TGTGCCAGTAGTCCAAGACAGGGGATCGACAATGAGCAGTTCTTC
CASSPRQGIDNEQFF
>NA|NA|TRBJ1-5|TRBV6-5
TGTGCCAGCAGCCTAGGTAGCAATCAGCCCCAGCATTTT
CASSLGSNQPQHF
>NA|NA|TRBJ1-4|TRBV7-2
TGTGCCAGCGGCACAGACAGGAACGAAGTTGAAAAACTGTTTTTT
CASGTDRNEVEKLFF
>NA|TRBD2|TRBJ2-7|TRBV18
TGTGCCAGCTCACCGCAGACTAGCGGGGGGGCCTACGAGCAGTACTTC
CASSPQTSGGAYEQYF
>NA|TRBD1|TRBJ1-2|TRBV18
TGTGCCAGCTCACCACTGACAGGGGGCGAGGTCTATGGCTACACCTTC
CASSPLTGGEVYGYTF
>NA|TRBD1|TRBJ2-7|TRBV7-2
TGTGCCAGCAGCTTAGGTTACACAGGGGTTGGCGAGCAGTACTTC
CASSLGYTGVGEQYF
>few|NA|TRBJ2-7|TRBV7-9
TGTGCCAGCAGCTCCAAACATGACAGTACCTACGAGCAGTACTTC
CASSSKHDSTYEQYF
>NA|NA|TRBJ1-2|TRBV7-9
TGTGCCAGCAGCTTAGAACTCAACCATGGCTACACCTTC
CASSLELNHGYTF
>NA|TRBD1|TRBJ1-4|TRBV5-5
TGTGCCAGCAGCCCCCGGGACAGGGGGAGTGAAAAACTGTTTTTT
CASSPRDRGSEKLFF
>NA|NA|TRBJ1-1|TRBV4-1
TGCGCCAGCAGCCTCAATGCCGGGGGGGCCTCTTTCACTGAAGCTTTCTTT
CASSLNAGGASFTEAFF
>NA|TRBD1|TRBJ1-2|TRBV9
TGTGCCAGCAGCGTAGGGCAGGGGGCGGGGTATGGCTACACCTTC
CASSVGQGAGYGYTF
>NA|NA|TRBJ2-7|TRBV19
TGTGCCAGTAGTCCCGTGGACTACCCCTACGAGCAGTACTTC
CASSPVDYPYEQYF
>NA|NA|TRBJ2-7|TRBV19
TGTGCCAGTAGTATCACACGCGGCTCAACCTACGAGCAGTACTTC
CASSITRGSTYEQYF
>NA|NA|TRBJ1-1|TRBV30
TGTGCCTGGAGTGAAGGGGGGGACACTGAAGCTTTCTTT
CAWSEGGDTEAFF
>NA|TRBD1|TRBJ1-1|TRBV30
TGTGCCTGGACGGGACAGCCGAACACTGAAGCTTTCTTT
CAWTGQPNTEAFF
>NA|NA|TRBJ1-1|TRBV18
TGTGCCAGCTCGTCCGACAGGAACACTGAAGCTTTCTTT
CASSSDRNTEAFF
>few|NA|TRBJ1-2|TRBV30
TGTGCCTGGAGTTCCGCCCTATATAGGACAGTCAACTATGGCTACACCTTC
CAWSSALYRTVNYGYTF
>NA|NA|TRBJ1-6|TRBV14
TGTGCCAGCAGCCAAGTCGGGAATTCACCCCTCCACTTT
CASSQVGNSPLHF
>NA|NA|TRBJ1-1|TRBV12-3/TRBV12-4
TGTGCCAGCAGCTCCCGACAGGCCACTGAAGCTTTCTTT
CASSSRQATEAFF
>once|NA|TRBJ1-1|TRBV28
TGTGCCAGCAGTTTCGGGATGGGCCAAGTTGACAGGGCTTTCTTT
CASSFGMGQVDRAFF
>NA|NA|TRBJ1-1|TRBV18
TGTGCCAGCTCACCAGGAGTGTCACTGAACACTGAAGCTTTCTTT
CASSPGVSLNTEAFF
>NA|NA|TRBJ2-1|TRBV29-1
TGCAGCGTAATACACGGGGGATACAATGAGCAGTTCTTC
CSVIHGGYNEQFF